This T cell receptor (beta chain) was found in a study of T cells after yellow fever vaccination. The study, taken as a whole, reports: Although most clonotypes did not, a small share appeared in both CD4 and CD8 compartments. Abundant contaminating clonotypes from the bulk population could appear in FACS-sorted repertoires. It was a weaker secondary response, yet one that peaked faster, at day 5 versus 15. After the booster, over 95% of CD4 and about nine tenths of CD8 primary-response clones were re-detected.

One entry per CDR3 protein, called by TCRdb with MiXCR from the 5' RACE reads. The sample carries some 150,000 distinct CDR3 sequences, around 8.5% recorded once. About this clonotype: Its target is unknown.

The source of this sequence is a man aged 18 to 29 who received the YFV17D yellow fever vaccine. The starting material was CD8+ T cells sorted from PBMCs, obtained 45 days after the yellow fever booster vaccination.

The CDR3 loop is CASSGGGATHNEQFF. For the CDR3, the DNA is TGTGCCAGCAGTGGGGGAGGGGCTACACACAATGAGCAGTTCTTC. The chain combines TRBV12-3 or TRBV12-4 with TRBJ2-1; 7 bases map to TRBD2. This CDR3 spans 15 amino acids. J lost 5 bases, V lost 5 bases, and 9 bases had no gene match.